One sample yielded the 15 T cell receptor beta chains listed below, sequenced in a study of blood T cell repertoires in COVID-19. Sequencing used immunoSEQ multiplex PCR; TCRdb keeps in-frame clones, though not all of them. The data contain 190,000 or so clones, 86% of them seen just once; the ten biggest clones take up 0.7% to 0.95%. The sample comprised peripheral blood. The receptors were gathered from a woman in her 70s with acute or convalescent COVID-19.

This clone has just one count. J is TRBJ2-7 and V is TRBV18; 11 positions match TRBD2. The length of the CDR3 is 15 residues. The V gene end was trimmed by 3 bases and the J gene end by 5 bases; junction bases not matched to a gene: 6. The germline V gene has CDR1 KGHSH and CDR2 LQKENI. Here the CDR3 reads CASSPIAGGWNEQYF. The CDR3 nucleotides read TGTGCCAGCTCACCTATAGCGGGAGGGTGGAACGAGCAGTACTTC.

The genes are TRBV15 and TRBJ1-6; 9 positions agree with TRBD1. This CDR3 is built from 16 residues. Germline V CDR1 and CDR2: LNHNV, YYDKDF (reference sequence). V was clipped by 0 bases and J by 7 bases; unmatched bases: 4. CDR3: CATSRDPDRGNSPLHF. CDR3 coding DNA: TGTGCCACCAGCAGAGATCCAGACAGGGGGAATTCACCCCTCCACTTT.

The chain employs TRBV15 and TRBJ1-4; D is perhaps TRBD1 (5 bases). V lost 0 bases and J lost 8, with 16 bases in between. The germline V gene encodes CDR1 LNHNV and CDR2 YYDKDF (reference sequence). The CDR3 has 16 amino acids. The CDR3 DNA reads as TGTGCCACCAGCAGAGATGTCCGGGTGCGGGGGGAAAAACTGTTTTTT. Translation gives CATSRDVRVRGEKLFF.

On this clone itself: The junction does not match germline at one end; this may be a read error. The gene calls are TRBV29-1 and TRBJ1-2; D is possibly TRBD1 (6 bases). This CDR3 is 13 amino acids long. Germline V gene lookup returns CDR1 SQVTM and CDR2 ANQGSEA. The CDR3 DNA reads TGCAGCGGATGGATAGGCGATAGCAGGGGCGAAAGTTTC. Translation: CSGWIGDSRGESF.

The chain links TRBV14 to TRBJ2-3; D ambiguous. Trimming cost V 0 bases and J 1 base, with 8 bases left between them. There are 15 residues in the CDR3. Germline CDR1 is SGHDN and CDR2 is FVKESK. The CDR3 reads CASSQDLARTDTQYF. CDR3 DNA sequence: TGTGCCAGCAGCCAAGATCTGGCTCGCACAGATACGCAGTATTTT.

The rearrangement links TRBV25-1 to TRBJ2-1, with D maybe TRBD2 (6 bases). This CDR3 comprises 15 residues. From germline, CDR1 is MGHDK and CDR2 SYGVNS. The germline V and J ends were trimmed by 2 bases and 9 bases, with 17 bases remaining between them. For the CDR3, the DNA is TGTGCCAGCAGTGAAAGGGACTCGGCCCGGGGTGAGCAGTTCTTC. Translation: CASSERDSARGEQFF.

DNA for the CDR3: TGTGCCACCAGGAGGACTAGCGCGGGGACCCAGTACTTC. It encodes CATRRTSAGTQYF. The genes are TRBV24-1 and TRBJ2-5, with 9 nucleotides matching TRBD2. Germline V lookup: CDR1 KGHDR, CDR2 SFDVKD. J gave up 7 bases and V 7 bases, and 6 bases lay outside the gene matches. This CDR3 contains 13 residues.

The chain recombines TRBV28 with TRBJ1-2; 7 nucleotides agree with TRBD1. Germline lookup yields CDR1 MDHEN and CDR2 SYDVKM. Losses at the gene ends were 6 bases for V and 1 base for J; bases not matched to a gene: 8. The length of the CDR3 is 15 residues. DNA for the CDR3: TGTGCCAGCAGCCTAGGGGGCGATGTTAACTATGGCTACACCTTC. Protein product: CASSLGGDVNYGYTF.

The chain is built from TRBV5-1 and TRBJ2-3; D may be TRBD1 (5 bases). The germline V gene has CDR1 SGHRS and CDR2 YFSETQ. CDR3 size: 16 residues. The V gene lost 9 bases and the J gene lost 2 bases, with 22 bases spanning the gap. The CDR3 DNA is TGCGCCACCGGGCAAGGGGCCACCGAAGTCACAGATACGCAGTATTTT. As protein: CATGQGATEVTDTQYF. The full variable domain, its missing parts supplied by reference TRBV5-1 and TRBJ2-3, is KAGVTQTPRYLIKTRGQQVTLSCSPISGHRSVSWYQQTPGQGLQFLFEYFSETQRNKGNFPGRFSGRQFSNSRSEMNVSTLELGDSALYLCATGQGATEVTDTQYFGPGTRLTVL.

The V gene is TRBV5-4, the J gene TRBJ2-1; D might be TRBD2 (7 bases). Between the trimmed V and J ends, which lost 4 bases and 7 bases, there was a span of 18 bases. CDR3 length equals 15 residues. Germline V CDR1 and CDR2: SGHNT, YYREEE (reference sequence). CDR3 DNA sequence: TGTGCCAGCAGCCCCCCGGCGGGGGCTGGTAATGAGCAGTTCTTC. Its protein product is CASSPPAGAGNEQFF.

The CDR3 loop is CASSAFRGQETQYF. CDR3 DNA: TGTGCCAGTAGTGCCTTCAGGGGGCAAGAGACCCAGTACTTC. The chain combines TRBV19 with TRBJ2-5; 7 bases are shared with TRBD1. This CDR3 comprises 14 residues. CDR1 is LNHDA and CDR2 is SQIVND in the germline V gene (reference sequence). The V segment lost 5 bases and the J segment 2 bases; nucleotides outside the gene matches: 5.

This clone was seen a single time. Here the CDR3 DNA reads TGTGCCACCAGCAGAGATCGGGTGCCGTCCACCTTC. Translating it yields CATSRDRVPSTF. V is TRBV15 and J is TRBJ1-2; D gene ambiguous. V lost 0 bases, J lost 13 bases, and 12 bases lay in between. Germline CDR1 reads LNHNV; CDR2 reads YYDKDF (reference sequence). The CDR3 length is 12 residues.

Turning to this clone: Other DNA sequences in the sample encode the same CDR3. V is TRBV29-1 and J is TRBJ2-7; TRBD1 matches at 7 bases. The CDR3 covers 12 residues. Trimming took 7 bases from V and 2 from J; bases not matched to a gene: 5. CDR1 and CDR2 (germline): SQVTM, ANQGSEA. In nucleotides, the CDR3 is TGCAGCGCAAGACAGGGCCCCTACGAGCAGTACTTC. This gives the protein CSARQGPYEQYF.

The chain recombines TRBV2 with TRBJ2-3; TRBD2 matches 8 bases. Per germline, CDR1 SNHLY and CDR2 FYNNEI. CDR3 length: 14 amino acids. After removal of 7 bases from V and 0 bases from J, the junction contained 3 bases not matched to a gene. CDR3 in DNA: TGTGCCAGCAAAGTAGCGGGGAGCACAGATACGCAGTATTTT. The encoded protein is CASKVAGSTDTQYF.

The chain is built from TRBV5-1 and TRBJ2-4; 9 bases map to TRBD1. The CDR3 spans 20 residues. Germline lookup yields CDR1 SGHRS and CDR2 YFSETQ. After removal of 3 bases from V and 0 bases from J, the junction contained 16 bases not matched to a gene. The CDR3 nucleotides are TGCGCCAGCAGCTCGGAACCCGGGACAGGGATGTCCCTAGCCAAAAACATTCAGTACTTC. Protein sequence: CASSSEPGTGMSLAKNIQYF. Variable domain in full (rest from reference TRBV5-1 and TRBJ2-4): KAGVTQTPRYLIKTRGQQVTLSCSPISGHRSVSWYQQTPGQGLQFLFEYFSETQRNKGNFPGRFSGRQFSNSRSEMNVSTLELGDSALYLCASSSEPGTGMSLAKNIQYFGAGTRLSVL.